Below, 30 T cell receptor beta chains from the same sample are listed, as sequenced in a study of T cells expressing NK-cell markers. With the 5' RACE reads reprocessed, TCRdb shows one record per CDR3 protein and no DNA. The table lists some 500,000 distinct CDR3 sequences, with about 1.5% in the top ten. Sequencing was done on a sample of blood T cells: a sorted CD56 or NKG2C T cell subset, CD4+ or CD8+ T cells, or bulk PBMC T cells (not recorded which). The receptors here all came from a woman in her fifties or sixties in good health.

The chain carries TRBV4-1 and TRBJ2-5; TCRdb indicates TRBD1, and absent DNA this call remains unverified. The germline CDR1 and CDR2 sequences are MGHRA and YSYEKL. CDR3 size: 15 residues. CDR3 region: CASSPGYRGQETQYF.

The CDR3 here is CATSRDPGVAKNIQYF. This rearrangement joins TRBV15 to TRBJ2-4. CDR3 length equals 16 residues. Looked up from germline, CDR1 is LNHNV and CDR2 is YYDKDF (reference sequence).

The chain employs TRBV11-3 and TRBJ2-5; TCRdb reports TRBD1, a call that lacks DNA to check it against. This CDR3 region has 14 residues. CDR1 and CDR2 (germline): SGHNT, YENEEA. This CDR3 is CASSLDRPPGTQYF.

The chain couples TRBV11-3 to TRBJ2-3; TCRdb names TRBD1, which stays unverified in the absence of DNA. Germline assignment: CDR1 SGHNT and CDR2 YENEEA. The CDR3 has 17 residues. CDR3 sequence: CASSLTAGARGTDTQYF.

J is TRBJ2-7 and V is TRBV20-1; there is no DNA to check the TCRdb D call of TRBD2. Germline CDR1 DFQATT, CDR2 SNEGSKA (reference sequence). The CDR3 has 14 residues. The CDR3 region is CSAGGAGEYYEQYF.

The chain couples TRBV18 to TRBJ1-1; lacking DNA, the TRBD1 call made by TCRdb goes unchecked. The germline CDR1 and CDR2 sequences are KGHSH and LQKENI. This CDR3 region has 18 residues. CDR3 sequence: CASSPYDRSYLTNTEAFF.

The V gene is TRBV9, the J gene TRBJ1-3. Germline CDR1 and CDR2: SGDLS and YYNGEE. The CDR3 length is 12 residues. CDR3 loop: CASSVVGNTIYF.

V is TRBV14 and J is TRBJ2-3; the TCRdb call, TRBD2, lacks DNA for checking. The CDR3 runs to 17 residues. Germline CDR1 SGHDN, CDR2 FVKESK. Here the CDR3 reads CASSQFMSARGADTQYF.

The V gene is TRBV24-1, the J gene TRBJ2-5; absent DNA, TCRdb's TRBD1 call cannot be checked. Per the germline V gene, CDR1 is KGHDR and CDR2 is SFDVKD. This CDR3 is 15 amino acids long. The CDR3 sequence: CATSDLGTGQETQYF.

The J gene is TRBJ2-2, the V gene TRBV5-1; absent DNA, TCRdb's TRBD1 call cannot be checked. Germline V gives CDR1 SGHRS, CDR2 YFSETQ. The CDR3 has 14 residues. This chain's CDR3 is CASSSGQTTGELFF.

The chain uses TRBV18 and TRBJ2-2; TCRdb's D gene call, TRBD1, goes unchecked for lack of DNA. The germline V gene has CDR1 KGHSH and CDR2 LQKENI. The CDR3 runs to 18 residues. CDR3 protein: CASSPLLFTGSDTGELFF.

V is TRBV12-3 or TRBV12-4 and J is TRBJ2-1; the D call of TRBD2 rests on TCRdb alone, since no DNA is present to check it. The CDR3 sequence is 18 residues long. CDR3 protein: CASSLGPRLAGGQNEQFF.

The genes are TRBV27 and TRBJ1-5; TCRdb lists TRBD1, though no DNA is available to test this call. Germline CDR1 reads MNHEY; CDR2 reads SMNVEV (reference sequence). This CDR3 region has 14 residues. CDR3 region: CASSPQSGNQPQHF.

The V call is TRBV5-6, the J call TRBJ2-5; TCRdb's assignment of TRBD2 cannot be checked, as there is no DNA. The length of the CDR3 is 14 residues. Germline-derived CDR1 and CDR2 are SGHDT and YYEEEE. CDR3 sequence reads: CASSWRWPEETQYF.

V and J are TRBV15 and TRBJ2-5. Germline values: CDR1 LNHNV, CDR2 YYDKDF (reference sequence). The CDR3 extends over 14 amino acids. The CDR3 protein is CATSTWSVGETQYF.

This chain connects TRBV11-2 to TRBJ2-1; there is no DNA to check the TCRdb D call of TRBD1. Per germline, CDR1 SGHAT and CDR2 FQNNGV. This CDR3 is 15 amino acids long. CDR3 amino acids: CASSFLAPRGNEQFF.

The V call is TRBV5-5, the J call TRBJ1-2; without DNA, the TCRdb call of TRBD1 cannot be checked. CDR1 and CDR2 from the germline V gene are SGHKS and YYEKEE (reference sequence). The CDR3 is 13 amino acids. The CDR3: CASSSGTGDGYTF.

J is TRBJ1-1 and V is TRBV3-1; TCRdb gives TRBD1 as the D gene, but with no DNA this cannot be confirmed. Germline V gives CDR1 LGHDT, CDR2 YNNKEL (reference sequence). The length of the CDR3 is 16 residues. The CDR3 loop reads CASSQDWGSGDTEAFF.

The V and J genes are TRBV5-1 and TRBJ1-6; TCRdb names TRBD1, which stays unverified in the absence of DNA. This CDR3 contains 15 residues. Germline-derived CDR1 and CDR2 are SGHRS and YFSETQ. The CDR3 sequence is CASSQQTGAILPLHF.

The genes are TRBV7-8 and TRBJ2-5; checking the TCRdb D call of TRBD2 is not possible without DNA. Germline CDR1 SGHVS, CDR2 FQNEAQ. The CDR3 contains 15 residues. This chain's CDR3 is CASSSRGSGQETQYF.

This chain's CDR3 is CASTTGTGVLNTEAFF. This chain links TRBV6-5 with TRBJ1-1. The germline V gene encodes CDR1 MNHEY and CDR2 SVGAGI. This CDR3 is 16 amino acids long.

The chain carries TRBV6-2 or TRBV6-3 and TRBJ1-5; the D call of TRBD1 rests on TCRdb alone, since no DNA is present to check it. CDR3 length equals 14 residues. In germline, CDR1 is MNHEY, CDR2 SVGEGT. CDR3 protein: CASRNRVGNQPQHF.

This chain connects TRBV6-5 to TRBJ2-7; TCRdb gives TRBD1 as the D gene, but with no DNA this cannot be confirmed. The CDR3 is made up of 15 amino acids. The V gene's germline CDR1 is MNHEY and CDR2 SVGAGI. This CDR3 is CASSTRTGRNYEQYF.

CDR3 in amino acids: CASSWGTRKTDTQYF. The chain is built from TRBV5-1 and TRBJ2-3; TCRdb designates TRBD2, a call that cannot be tested without DNA. Germline CDR1 is SGHRS and CDR2 is YFSETQ. The CDR3 runs to 15 residues. The variable domain in full, with the rest retrieved from reference TRBV5-1 and TRBJ2-3, is KAGVTQTPRYLIKTRGQQVTLSCSPISGHRSVSWYQQTPGQGLQFLFEYFSETQRNKGNFPGRFSGRQFSNSRSEMNVSTLELGDSALYLCASSWGTRKTDTQYFGPGTRLTVL.

The chain uses TRBV21-1 and TRBJ2-4. TRBV21-1 is a pseudogene segment. The CDR3 spans 15 residues. CDR3: CASSAWGLAKNIQYF.

The rearrangement uses TRBV4-1 and TRBJ2-4; TCRdb picks TRBD2, but there is no DNA to check that call. Germline CDR1 reads MGHRA; CDR2 reads YSYEKL. This CDR3 has 20 amino acids. CDR3 loop: CASSPGGRGRPGLGVNIQYF.

V gene TRBV25-1 combines with J gene TRBJ2-5; TCRdb picks TRBD2, but there is no DNA to check that call. The germline gives CDR1 MGHDK, CDR2 SYGVNS. The CDR3 contains 13 residues. The CDR3 spells CASRRRTQETQYF.

The genes are TRBV7-4 and TRBJ2-7. The length of the CDR3 is 14 residues. Germline V lookup: CDR1 SGHVT, CDR2 SQSDAQ. Here the CDR3 reads CASSLHLSPYEQYF.

The rearrangement joins TRBV21-1 to TRBJ2-1; TCRdb proposes TRBD1, but this gene call is untestable without DNA. TRBV21-1 is listed as a pseudogene. This CDR3 spans 12 amino acids. Here the CDR3 reads CASSKAPGEQFF.

This chain connects TRBV21-1 to TRBJ2-5; as DNA is missing, the TRBD2 call by TCRdb cannot be tested. TRBV21-1 is recorded as a pseudogene. The CDR3 extends over 15 amino acids. The CDR3 protein is CASSPQREGDETQYF.